This is a list of T cell receptor beta chains from one sample in a study of control samples from healthy donors and cancer patients. Using immunoSEQ multiplex PCR, the repertoire was profiled, and TCRdb retains in-frame clones only, with some absent. The sample has some 89,000 clones; more than 75% are singletons. Sequenced sample: blood. These TCRs come from a woman aged 40 to 49 in good health. CDR3s include the opening cysteine and the closing phenylalanine or tryptophan. The D gene is left open where the match is weak. The size field is filled for only some rows; it gives once, few, many or a size class.

d_call: -; clone_size: once; j_call: TRBJ1-3; v_call: TRBV6-6; cdr3_aa: CASLWARVGNTIYF; cdr3_nt: TGTGCCAGCCTTTGGGCCAGGGTTGGAAACACCATATATTTT
d_call: -; clone_size: few; j_call: TRBJ1-6; v_call: TRBV13; cdr3_aa: CASSAGAANSPLHF; cdr3_nt: TGTGCCAGCAGCGCGGGGGCAGCAAATTCACCCCTCCACTTT
d_call: -; clone_size: -; j_call: TRBJ1-4; v_call: TRBV30; cdr3_aa: CAWRPGVTNEKLFF; cdr3_nt: TGTGCCTGGAGACCCGGGGTAACTAATGAAAAACTGTTTTTT
d_call: -; clone_size: few; j_call: TRBJ2-3; v_call: TRBV10-1; cdr3_aa: CASSSAQSADTQYF; cdr3_nt: TGCGCCAGCTCTAGCGCCCAGTCGGCAGATACGCAGTATTTT
d_call: -; clone_size: -; j_call: TRBJ2-1; v_call: TRBV6-5; cdr3_aa: CASNRESYNEQFF; cdr3_nt: TGTGCCAGCAACAGGGAGTCCTACAATGAGCAGTTCTTC
d_call: TRBD1; clone_size: -; j_call: TRBJ1-2; v_call: TRBV12-3/TRBV12-4; cdr3_aa: CASTPTGGDGYTF; cdr3_nt: TGTGCCAGCACCCCGACAGGGGGGGATGGCTACACCTTC
d_call: -; clone_size: -; j_call: TRBJ2-2; v_call: TRBV3-1/TRBV3-2; cdr3_aa: CASSRSWGTGELFF; cdr3_nt: TGTGCCAGCAGCCGCAGTTGGGGCACCGGGGAGCTGTTTTTT
d_call: TRBD1; clone_size: -; j_call: TRBJ1-5; v_call: TRBV6-5; cdr3_aa: CASSGQVNQPQHF; cdr3_nt: TGTGCCAGCAGCGGACAGGTTAATCAGCCCCAGCATTTT
d_call: -; clone_size: -; j_call: TRBJ2-7; v_call: TRBV5-6; cdr3_aa: CASSLGQLEQYF; cdr3_nt: TGTGCCAGCAGCTTGGGTCAGCTCGAGCAGTACTTC
d_call: TRBD2; clone_size: -; j_call: TRBJ2-3; v_call: TRBV7-9; cdr3_aa: CASSLREGDTQYF; cdr3_nt: TGTGCCAGCAGCTTAAGGGAGGGAGATACGCAGTATTTT
d_call: TRBD1; clone_size: few; j_call: TRBJ1-2; v_call: TRBV6-5; cdr3_aa: CASSYSRTGGNYGYTF; cdr3_nt: TGTGCCAGCAGTTACTCTCGGACAGGGGGGAACTATGGCTACACCTTC
d_call: -; clone_size: -; j_call: TRBJ2-6; v_call: TRBV6-5; cdr3_aa: CASSYGPPGANVLTF; cdr3_nt: TGTGCCAGCAGTTACGGTCCCCCTGGGGCCAACGTCCTGACTTTC
d_call: -; clone_size: -; j_call: TRBJ2-2; v_call: TRBV7-2; cdr3_aa: CASSLEYGGGASNTGELFF; cdr3_nt: TGTGCCAGCAGCTTAGAATACGGTGGGGGGGCCTCGAACACCGGGGAGCTGTTTTTT
d_call: TRBD1; clone_size: -; j_call: TRBJ1-1; v_call: TRBV5-1; cdr3_aa: CASGAGGYNTEAFF; cdr3_nt: TGCGCCAGCGGAGCAGGGGGCTACAACACTGAAGCTTTCTTT
d_call: TRBD1; clone_size: -; j_call: TRBJ2-1; v_call: TRBV6-5; cdr3_aa: CATSDRVYEQFF; cdr3_nt: TGTGCCACCTCGGACAGGGTTTATGAGCAGTTCTTC
d_call: -; clone_size: -; j_call: TRBJ2-3; v_call: TRBV30; cdr3_aa: CAWSPLQGDTQYF; cdr3_nt: TGTGCCTGGAGTCCGCTCCAGGGAGATACGCAGTATTTT
d_call: -; clone_size: -; j_call: TRBJ1-1; v_call: TRBV18; cdr3_aa: CASSVGVNTEAFF; cdr3_nt: TGTGCCAGCTCAGTTGGGGTGAACACTGAAGCTTTCTTT
d_call: TRBD2; clone_size: -; j_call: TRBJ2-3; v_call: TRBV6-2/TRBV6-3; cdr3_aa: CASSFLPTSGATDTQYF; cdr3_nt: TGTGCCAGCAGTTTTCTCCCGACTAGCGGGGCCACAGATACGCAGTATTTT
d_call: TRBD1; clone_size: -; j_call: TRBJ2-7; v_call: TRBV6-5; cdr3_aa: CASSLTGGSYEQYF; cdr3_nt: TGTGCCAGCAGCCTTACAGGGGGGTCCTACGAGCAGTACTTC
d_call: -; clone_size: -; j_call: TRBJ1-1; v_call: TRBV15; cdr3_aa: CATSLLDSEAFF; cdr3_nt: TGTGCCACCAGCCTCCTGGACAGTGAAGCTTTCTTT
d_call: -; clone_size: -; j_call: TRBJ2-7; v_call: TRBV18; cdr3_aa: CASSPRGGTGYEQYF; cdr3_nt: TGTGCCAGCTCACCCAGAGGGGGAACTGGCTACGAGCAGTACTTC
d_call: -; clone_size: -; j_call: TRBJ1-1; v_call: TRBV5-1; cdr3_aa: CASSLSGGAFNTEAFF; cdr3_nt: TGCGCCAGCAGCCTTTCTGGGGGGGCGTTTAACACTGAAGCTTTCTTT
d_call: -; clone_size: few; j_call: TRBJ1-2; v_call: TRBV7-2; cdr3_aa: CASSLATGRYYGYTF; cdr3_nt: TGTGCCAGCAGCTTAGCGACCGGACGGTACTATGGCTACACCTTC
d_call: -; clone_size: few; j_call: TRBJ1-2; v_call: TRBV5-1; cdr3_aa: CASSLEVDGYTF; cdr3_nt: TGCGCCAGCAGCTTGGAAGTAGACGGCTACACCTTC
d_call: TRBD2; clone_size: -; j_call: TRBJ2-2; v_call: TRBV3-1/TRBV3-2; cdr3_aa: CASSQDQGTSVVTGELFF; cdr3_nt: TGTGCCAGCAGCCAAGATCAGGGGACTAGCGTCGTCACCGGGGAGCTGTTTTTT
d_call: -; clone_size: -; j_call: TRBJ2-1; v_call: TRBV2; cdr3_aa: CASTSLSVGRQFF; cdr3_nt: TGTGCCAGCACTTCGTTGAGTGTGGGTAGGCAGTTCTTC
d_call: -; clone_size: -; j_call: TRBJ1-2; v_call: TRBV4-3; cdr3_aa: CASSQDGGRDYGYTF; cdr3_nt: TGCGCCAGCAGCCAAGATGGGGGCAGGGACTATGGCTACACCTTC
d_call: -; clone_size: -; j_call: TRBJ2-5; v_call: TRBV5-1; cdr3_aa: CASSLVGGTYQETQYF; cdr3_nt: TGCGCCAGCAGCTTGGTAGGGGGGACGTACCAAGAGACCCAGTACTTC
d_call: -; clone_size: -; j_call: TRBJ2-3; v_call: TRBV24-1; cdr3_aa: CATSDNHGTDTQYF; cdr3_nt: TGTGCCACCAGTGATAACCATGGGACAGATACGCAGTATTTT
d_call: -; clone_size: -; j_call: TRBJ2-2; v_call: TRBV10-3; cdr3_aa: CAIRETGTGELFF; cdr3_nt: TGTGCCATCAGGGAGACTGGGACCGGGGAGCTGTTTTTT
d_call: -; clone_size: -; j_call: TRBJ2-7; v_call: TRBV5-1; cdr3_aa: CASTDTSSYEQYF; cdr3_nt: TGCGCCAGCACCGACACAAGCTCCTACGAGCAGTACTTC
d_call: -; clone_size: -; j_call: TRBJ2-3; v_call: TRBV7-2; cdr3_aa: CASSLAGGGPGGTQYF; cdr3_nt: TGTGCCAGCAGCTTAGCGGGCGGGGGGCCAGGGGGTACGCAGTATTTT
d_call: -; clone_size: -; j_call: TRBJ2-7; v_call: TRBV18; cdr3_aa: CASSPSTQKRGGRFIYEQYF; cdr3_nt: TGTGCCAGCTCACCGTCCACTCAAAAGAGGGGAGGACGGTTTATCTACGAGCAGTACTTC
d_call: -; clone_size: -; j_call: TRBJ1-3; v_call: TRBV3-1/TRBV3-2; cdr3_aa: CASSDQGSGNTIYF; cdr3_nt: TGTGCCAGCAGCGATCAAGGCTCTGGAAACACCATATATTTT
d_call: -; clone_size: -; j_call: TRBJ1-1; v_call: TRBV18; cdr3_aa: CASSPRGSEAFF; cdr3_nt: TGTGCCAGCTCACCAAGGGGATCGGAAGCTTTCTTT
d_call: TRBD2; clone_size: once; j_call: TRBJ2-3; v_call: TRBV15; cdr3_aa: CATSRQGLAGVGTDTQYF; cdr3_nt: TGTGCCACCAGCAGACAGGGACTAGCGGGGGTAGGGACAGATACGCAGTATTTT
d_call: -; clone_size: -; j_call: TRBJ2-2; v_call: TRBV6-5; cdr3_aa: CASSRGLNTGELFF; cdr3_nt: TGTGCCAGCAGCCGGGGACTGAACACCGGGGAGCTGTTTTTT